This paragraph covers one T cell receptor beta chain sequence. What it binds is unknown. The sample belongs to a study of T cell responses to AZD1222 COVID-19 vaccine. Assay used: immunoSEQ multiplex PCR; TCRdb lists only in-frame clones, some missing. The sample has over 100,000 clones; 88% are singletons. Whole-study results and caveats: Two AZD1222 doses significantly raised spike-specific TCR breadth and depth over controls.

CDR1 is MNHEY, CDR2 SVGAGI, per germline. The CDR3 is made up of 13 amino acids. Trimming took 8 bases from V and 2 from J, leaving 12 bases between them. This TCR was recovered from an adult in good health. The sequences come from peripheral blood, collected on day 0 of MenACWY control vaccination. This chain connects TRBV6-5 to TRBJ1-2; weak D call: TRBD1 (6 bases). CDR3 sequence: CASRSDRNYGYTF. The CDR3 DNA follows: TGTGCCAGCCGTTCAGACAGGAACTATGGCTACACCTTC.